The entry below describes one TCR beta chain. The target antigen is unknown. PCR involved 60 Vbeta and 13 Jbeta primers. Method: immunoSEQ multiplex PCR; TCRdb's copy keeps in-frame clones and lacks some. The data show 100,000 to 150,000 clones, approximately 80% seen once. The CDR3 is made up of 13 amino acids. Germline V CDR1 and CDR2: SEHNR, FQNEAQ (reference sequence). The data belong to a study of cytomegalovirus exposure and HLA in healthy donors. Study results and limitations: The authors listed over 150 TCR beta chains as cytomegalovirus-associated.

The clonotype comes from a man aged 50 or older in good health and CMV-seronegative. Sequencing was done on a sample of PBMCs. The V call is TRBV7-9, the J call TRBJ2-3; TRBD2 matches 7 bases. Here the CDR3 reads CAFREGSTDTQYF. For the CDR3, the DNA is TGTGCTTTCAGGGAGGGGAGCACAGATACGCAGTATTTT.